This record covers a single T cell receptor beta chain. Its cognate antigen is unknown. TCRdb recomputed calls from the 5' RACE reads with MiXCR, one row per CDR3 protein. The sample contains roughly 560,000 distinct CDR3 sequences, around 21% of which appear only once. The sample belongs to a study of T-cell memory formation after mild COVID-19. Study-level points and caveats: The appearance of some responding clones in pre-infection memory suggested that cross-reactive memory joined.

This TCR was sampled from an adult woman who had mild COVID-19 (a few samples of this study predate the infection). Cell type and time point are not known. The sequenced material came from PBMCs or a T cell subset sorted from them (not recorded which).

Written as DNA, the CDR3 is TGTGCCAGCAGCTTGAGGGAGAATAGCAATCAGCCCCAGCATTTT. It translates to CASSLRENSNQPQHF. The rearrangement uses TRBV5-5 and TRBJ1-5; no definite D call. The CDR3 extends over 15 amino acids. Trimming took 1 base from V and 0 from J, leaving 8 bases between them. Germline V CDR1 and CDR2: SGHKS, YYEKEE (reference sequence).